This is a list of T cell receptor beta chains from one sample in a study of blood T cell repertoires in COVID-19. The repertoire was sequenced with immunoSEQ multiplex PCR; TCRdb's copy has only in-frame clones and lacks some. The data show about 300,000 clones, more than 70% seen once. Sequenced sample: peripheral blood. The origin of the receptors is a woman in her 50s with acute or convalescent COVID-19. The CDR3 runs from the conserved cysteine through the conserved F or W. The order of the fields is clone size, V gene, D gene, CDR3 length, J gene, CDR3 DNA, CDR3 protein. A D gene is named only where the DNA matches it firmly. Clone size is stated in some rows and not others, as once, few, many or a class when expanded.

abundance: NA
v_gene: TRBV5-1
d_gene: NA
len: 16
j_gene: TRBJ2-2
CDR3nt: TGCGCCAGCAGCTTGGAAAGCGGCCTGAACACCGGGGAGCTGTTTTTT
CDR3aa: CASSLESGLNTGELFF

abundance: few
v_gene: TRBV7-6
d_gene: TRBD2
len: 18
j_gene: TRBJ2-1
CDR3nt: TGTGCCAGCAGTTCAACCGGGACTAGCGGGATGTTGCTGGATGAGCAGTTCTTC
CDR3aa: CASSSTGTSGMLLDEQFF

abundance: NA
v_gene: TRBV7-9
d_gene: NA
len: 15
j_gene: TRBJ1-2
CDR3nt: TGTGCCAGCAGCCCCCCTAGAGCGGAGGTAGGGGGCTACACCTTC
CDR3aa: CASSPPRAEVGGYTF

abundance: NA
v_gene: TRBV7-7
d_gene: TRBD2
len: 15
j_gene: TRBJ2-5
CDR3nt: TGTGCCAGCAGCTTAGGACTGAGCGGGGGAGAGACCCAGTACTTC
CDR3aa: CASSLGLSGGETQYF

abundance: once
v_gene: TRBV7-2
d_gene: TRBD2
len: 15
j_gene: TRBJ2-5
CDR3nt: TGTGCCAGCAGCCTCACTAGCGGGAGGGAAGAGACCCAGTACTTC
CDR3aa: CASSLTSGREETQYF

abundance: NA
v_gene: TRBV10-3
d_gene: TRBD1
len: 14
j_gene: TRBJ1-1
CDR3nt: TGTGCCATCAGGTACGACAGGGGGAACACTGAAGCTTTCTTT
CDR3aa: CAIRYDRGNTEAFF

abundance: once
v_gene: TRBV6-1
d_gene: NA
len: 16
j_gene: TRBJ1-5
CDR3nt: TGTGCCAGCAGTGAATTATCCGGGTATAGCAATCAGCCCCAGCATTTT
CDR3aa: CASSELSGYSNQPQHF

abundance: NA
v_gene: TRBV7-2
d_gene: NA
len: 18
j_gene: TRBJ1-1
CDR3nt: TGTGCCAGCAGCTTAGGACGGCGGGGGAATTTCATGAACACTGAAGCTTTCTTT
CDR3aa: CASSLGRRGNFMNTEAFF

abundance: NA
v_gene: TRBV10-3
d_gene: TRBD2
len: 13
j_gene: TRBJ2-1
CDR3nt: TGTGCCATCATGCGGGAGGGGTTGAATGAGCAGTTCTTC
CDR3aa: CAIMREGLNEQFF

abundance: NA
v_gene: TRBV25-1
d_gene: NA
len: 15
j_gene: TRBJ2-1
CDR3nt: TGTGCCAGCAGTGAAGTGGGGATGACTAGGCATGAGCAGTTCTTC
CDR3aa: CASSEVGMTRHEQFF

abundance: NA
v_gene: TRBV20-1
d_gene: NA
len: 11
j_gene: TRBJ1-4
CDR3nt: TGCAGTGCCCTAGACCATGAAAAACTGTTTTTT
CDR3aa: CSALDHEKLFF

abundance: NA
v_gene: TRBV18
d_gene: TRBD1
len: 14
j_gene: TRBJ1-2
CDR3nt: TGTGCCAGCTCACCCGGGGACAGGGAGAATGGCTACACCTTC
CDR3aa: CASSPGDRENGYTF

abundance: NA
v_gene: TRBV30
d_gene: NA
len: 12
j_gene: TRBJ2-3
CDR3nt: TGTGCCTGGAGCCTTTTACATGATACGCAGTATTTT
CDR3aa: CAWSLLHDTQYF

abundance: NA
v_gene: TRBV19
d_gene: TRBD1
len: 14
j_gene: TRBJ1-4
CDR3nt: TGTGCCAGTAGTATACAGGGGGACGGAGAAAAACTGTTTTTT
CDR3aa: CASSIQGDGEKLFF

abundance: NA
v_gene: TRBV7-9
d_gene: NA
len: 16
j_gene: TRBJ2-1
CDR3nt: TGTGCCAGCAGCTTAAGTTTAGCGGAAACTTACAATGAGCAGTTCTTC
CDR3aa: CASSLSLAETYNEQFF

abundance: NA
v_gene: TRBV4-1
d_gene: NA
len: 16
j_gene: TRBJ2-2
CDR3nt: TGCGCCAGCAGCCAAGGGCTACAGGGCGCCACCGGGGAGCTGTTTTTT
CDR3aa: CASSQGLQGATGELFF

abundance: once
v_gene: TRBV11-1
d_gene: TRBD1
len: 15
j_gene: TRBJ1-4
CDR3nt: TGTGCCAGCAGCCACTACGGGACAGGGGAAGAAAAACTGTTTTTT
CDR3aa: CASSHYGTGEEKLFF

abundance: once
v_gene: TRBV3-1/TRBV3-2
d_gene: NA
len: 14
j_gene: TRBJ2-3
CDR3nt: TGTGCCAGCAGCCAAGACCTCTCTACAGATACGCAGTATTTT
CDR3aa: CASSQDLSTDTQYF

abundance: NA
v_gene: TRBV29-1
d_gene: TRBD1
len: 14
j_gene: TRBJ2-3
CDR3nt: TGCAGCGCCTCGGTGGGGACAGGGCCAGATACGCAGTATTTT
CDR3aa: CSASVGTGPDTQYF

abundance: many
v_gene: TRBV2
d_gene: NA
len: 10
j_gene: TRBJ1-2
CDR3nt: TGTGCCAGCAGTCTGTATGGCTACACCTTC
CDR3aa: CASSLYGYTF

abundance: few
v_gene: TRBV11-2
d_gene: NA
len: 13
j_gene: TRBJ2-6
CDR3nt: TGTGCCAGCGAACTTCCTGGGGCCAACGTCCTGACTTTC
CDR3aa: CASELPGANVLTF

abundance: NA
v_gene: TRBV18
d_gene: NA
len: 14
j_gene: TRBJ2-3
CDR3nt: TGTGCCAGCTCACCACAGCGGGGCACAGATACGCAGTATTTT
CDR3aa: CASSPQRGTDTQYF

abundance: NA
v_gene: TRBV4-3
d_gene: TRBD2
len: 16
j_gene: TRBJ2-1
CDR3nt: TGCGCCAGCAGCCAGCTTCTAGCGGGGATGTACAATGAGCAGTTCTTC
CDR3aa: CASSQLLAGMYNEQFF

abundance: NA
v_gene: TRBV7-2
d_gene: NA
len: 14
j_gene: TRBJ2-2
CDR3nt: TGTGCCAGCAGCTTTATTTCGAACACCGGGGAGCTGTTTTTT
CDR3aa: CASSFISNTGELFF

abundance: NA
v_gene: TRBV4-1
d_gene: NA
len: 15
j_gene: TRBJ2-2
CDR3nt: TGCGCCAGCAGCCAATCCAGGGGTGTCACCGGGGAGCTGTTTTTT
CDR3aa: CASSQSRGVTGELFF

abundance: NA
v_gene: TRBV30
d_gene: NA
len: 15
j_gene: TRBJ1-5
CDR3nt: TGTGCCTGGAGTAGTCCGGGGGGGGGCAATCAGCCCCAGCATTTT
CDR3aa: CAWSSPGGGNQPQHF

abundance: NA
v_gene: TRBV7-2
d_gene: NA
len: 15
j_gene: TRBJ1-4
CDR3nt: TGTGCCAGCAGCCCCCGGGAATGGGCTGACGAAAAACTGTTTTTT
CDR3aa: CASSPREWADEKLFF

abundance: few
v_gene: TRBV3-1/TRBV3-2
d_gene: NA
len: 13
j_gene: TRBJ1-5
CDR3nt: TGTGCCAGCAGCCAAGATCTCGGTCAGCCCCAGCATTTT
CDR3aa: CASSQDLGQPQHF

abundance: NA
v_gene: TRBV12-5
d_gene: NA
len: 15
j_gene: TRBJ1-6
CDR3nt: TGTGCTAGTGGTTTGGTAAAACAGTCTAATTCACCCCTCCACTTT
CDR3aa: CASGLVKQSNSPLHF

abundance: few
v_gene: TRBV12-5
d_gene: NA
len: 15
j_gene: TRBJ2-2
CDR3nt: TGTGCTAGTGGTTTGGTACAGGGGAACACCGGGGAGCTGTTTTTT
CDR3aa: CASGLVQGNTGELFF

abundance: NA
v_gene: TRBV5-1
d_gene: TRBD1
len: 14
j_gene: TRBJ2-1
CDR3nt: TGCGCCAGCAGCTTATCGGGACAGAACAATGAGCAGTTCTTC
CDR3aa: CASSLSGQNNEQFF

abundance: NA
v_gene: TRBV6-2/TRBV6-3
d_gene: TRBD1
len: 16
j_gene: TRBJ1-1
CDR3nt: TGTGCCAGCAGTTACTTGACAGGGAAAGGGAACACTGAAGCTTTCTTT
CDR3aa: CASSYLTGKGNTEAFF

abundance: NA
v_gene: TRBV2
d_gene: TRBD1
len: 12
j_gene: TRBJ1-2
CDR3nt: TGTGCCAGCACAGGGGGCAACTATGGCTACACCTTC
CDR3aa: CASTGGNYGYTF

abundance: once
v_gene: TRBV6-6
d_gene: NA
len: 13
j_gene: TRBJ1-3
CDR3nt: TGTGCCAGCAGAAGTAGTACTGGAAACACCATATATTTT
CDR3aa: CASRSSTGNTIYF

abundance: few
v_gene: TRBV18
d_gene: TRBD1
len: 13
j_gene: TRBJ1-1
CDR3nt: TGTGCCAGCTCACCAAAGGACAGGGCTGAAGCTTTCTTT
CDR3aa: CASSPKDRAEAFF

abundance: NA
v_gene: TRBV18
d_gene: TRBD2
len: 14
j_gene: TRBJ2-5
CDR3nt: TGTGCCAGCTCACGACTAGCGGGGGAGGAGACCCAGTACTTC
CDR3aa: CASSRLAGEETQYF

abundance: few
v_gene: TRBV3-1/TRBV3-2
d_gene: NA
len: 14
j_gene: TRBJ1-1
CDR3nt: TGTGCCAGCAGCCCCTTTGAGGGTAACACTGAAGCTTTCTTT
CDR3aa: CASSPFEGNTEAFF

abundance: NA
v_gene: TRBV12-1
d_gene: NA
len: 20
j_gene: TRBJ2-1
CDR3nt: TGTGCCAGCAGCTTTGATCTTTTTGTCCACCGCGGCCCAATTAGCAATGAGCAGTTCTTC
CDR3aa: CASSFDLFVHRGPISNEQFF

abundance: NA
v_gene: TRBV5-4
d_gene: TRBD1
len: 14
j_gene: TRBJ1-2
CDR3nt: TGTGCCAGCAGCTGGGGGGGACAGGCCTTAGGCTACACCTTC
CDR3aa: CASSWGGQALGYTF

abundance: NA
v_gene: TRBV5-5
d_gene: TRBD1
len: 13
j_gene: TRBJ1-4
CDR3nt: TGTGCCAGCAGCTCCACAGGGGCCGAAAAACTGTTTTTT
CDR3aa: CASSSTGAEKLFF

abundance: NA
v_gene: TRBV19
d_gene: TRBD1
len: 15
j_gene: TRBJ1-5
CDR3nt: TGTGCCAGTAGCCCACATACAGGGGGCAATCAGCCCCAGCATTTT
CDR3aa: CASSPHTGGNQPQHF

abundance: NA
v_gene: TRBV2
d_gene: NA
len: 14
j_gene: TRBJ2-5
CDR3nt: TGTGTATCCGGTAAAAACGGAGGTGCGGAGACCCAGTACTTC
CDR3aa: CVSGKNGGAETQYF

abundance: NA
v_gene: TRBV7-2
d_gene: NA
len: 13
j_gene: TRBJ1-6
CDR3nt: TGTGCCAGCAGCTCTAACAGGGATTCACCCCTCCACTTT
CDR3aa: CASSSNRDSPLHF

abundance: NA
v_gene: TRBV5-4
d_gene: TRBD2
len: 16
j_gene: TRBJ2-7
CDR3nt: TGTGCCAGCAGCCCGGGGACTAGCGGGAGGGGCTACGAGCAGTACTTC
CDR3aa: CASSPGTSGRGYEQYF

abundance: NA
v_gene: TRBV6-5
d_gene: NA
len: 14
j_gene: TRBJ2-5
CDR3nt: TGTGCCAGCAGTTATTATAGCGGCCAAGAGACCCAGTACTTC
CDR3aa: CASSYYSGQETQYF

abundance: NA
v_gene: TRBV30
d_gene: NA
len: 12
j_gene: TRBJ1-1
CDR3nt: TGTGCCTGGAGTGTCTTGAACACTGAAGCTTTCTTT
CDR3aa: CAWSVLNTEAFF

abundance: few
v_gene: TRBV7-2
d_gene: NA
len: 14
j_gene: TRBJ2-7
CDR3nt: TGTGCCAGCAGTTCCGACAGGTGGGCCTACGAGCAGTACTTC
CDR3aa: CASSSDRWAYEQYF

abundance: NA
v_gene: TRBV19
d_gene: TRBD2
len: 14
j_gene: TRBJ2-3
CDR3nt: TGTGCCAGTAGCGAAGGGACTAGAATGGGCACGCAGTATTTT
CDR3aa: CASSEGTRMGTQYF

abundance: NA
v_gene: TRBV5-8
d_gene: NA
len: 13
j_gene: TRBJ2-7
CDR3nt: TGTGCCAGCAGCTTAAGGGGAGGCTACGAGCAGTACTTC
CDR3aa: CASSLRGGYEQYF

abundance: once
v_gene: TRBV2
d_gene: NA
len: 15
j_gene: TRBJ2-5
CDR3nt: TGTGCCAGCAGTGATCGGGGGACCCAACAAGAGACCCAGTACTTC
CDR3aa: CASSDRGTQQETQYF

abundance: NA
v_gene: TRBV19
d_gene: TRBD1
len: 18
j_gene: TRBJ2-6
CDR3nt: TGTGCCAGTAGTATAGTCCGGACAGGGCTCTCTGGGGCCAACGTCCTGACTTTC
CDR3aa: CASSIVRTGLSGANVLTF

abundance: NA
v_gene: TRBV19
d_gene: NA
len: 16
j_gene: TRBJ1-1
CDR3nt: TGTGCCAGTAGTCGCTGGGGGGACCCCCGGAACACTGAAGCTTTCTTT
CDR3aa: CASSRWGDPRNTEAFF

abundance: NA
v_gene: TRBV11-2
d_gene: NA
len: 15
j_gene: TRBJ2-3
CDR3nt: TGTGCCAGCAGCGACACAGGGAGTTGGGCAGATACGCAGTATTTT
CDR3aa: CASSDTGSWADTQYF

abundance: once
v_gene: TRBV5-1
d_gene: TRBD2
len: 15
j_gene: TRBJ2-1
CDR3nt: TGCGCCAGCAGCTTGATAGCGGGGGGGCAGGCTGAGCAGTTCTTC
CDR3aa: CASSLIAGGQAEQFF

abundance: NA
v_gene: TRBV19
d_gene: TRBD1
len: 15
j_gene: TRBJ1-3
CDR3nt: TGTGCCAGTAGACCACAGGGGGCGCAAGGAAACACCATATATTTT
CDR3aa: CASRPQGAQGNTIYF

abundance: NA
v_gene: TRBV19
d_gene: NA
len: 11
j_gene: TRBJ2-2
CDR3nt: TGTGCCTCCTCGGGGTCTGGGGAGCTGTTTTTT
CDR3aa: CASSGSGELFF

abundance: NA
v_gene: TRBV5-4
d_gene: TRBD1
len: 14
j_gene: TRBJ2-5
CDR3nt: TGTGCCAGCAGCACCCGGACAGGGGACGAGACCCAGTACTTC
CDR3aa: CASSTRTGDETQYF